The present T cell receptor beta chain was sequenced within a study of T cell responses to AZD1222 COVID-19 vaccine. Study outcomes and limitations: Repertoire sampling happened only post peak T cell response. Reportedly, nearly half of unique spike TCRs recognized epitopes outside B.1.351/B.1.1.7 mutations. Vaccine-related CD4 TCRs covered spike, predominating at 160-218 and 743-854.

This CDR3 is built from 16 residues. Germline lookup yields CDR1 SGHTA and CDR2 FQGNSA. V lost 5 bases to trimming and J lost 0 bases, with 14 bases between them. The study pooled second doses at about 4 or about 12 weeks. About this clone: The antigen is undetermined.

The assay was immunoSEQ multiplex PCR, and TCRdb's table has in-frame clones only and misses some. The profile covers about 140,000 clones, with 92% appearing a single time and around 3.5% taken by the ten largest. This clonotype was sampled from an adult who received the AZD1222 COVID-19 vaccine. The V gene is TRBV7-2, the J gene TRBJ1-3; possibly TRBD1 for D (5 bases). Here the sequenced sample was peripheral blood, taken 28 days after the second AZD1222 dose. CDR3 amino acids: CASSAGLVSSGNTIYF. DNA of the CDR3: TGTGCCAGCAGCGCGGGACTCGTAAGCTCTGGAAACACCATATATTTT. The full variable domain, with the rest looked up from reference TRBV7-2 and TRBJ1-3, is GAGVSQSPSNKVTEKGKDVELRCDPISGHTALYWYRQSLGQGLEFLIYFQGNSAPDKSGLPSDRFSAERTGGSVSTLTIQRTQQEDSAVYLCASSAGLVSSGNTIYFGEGSWLTVV.